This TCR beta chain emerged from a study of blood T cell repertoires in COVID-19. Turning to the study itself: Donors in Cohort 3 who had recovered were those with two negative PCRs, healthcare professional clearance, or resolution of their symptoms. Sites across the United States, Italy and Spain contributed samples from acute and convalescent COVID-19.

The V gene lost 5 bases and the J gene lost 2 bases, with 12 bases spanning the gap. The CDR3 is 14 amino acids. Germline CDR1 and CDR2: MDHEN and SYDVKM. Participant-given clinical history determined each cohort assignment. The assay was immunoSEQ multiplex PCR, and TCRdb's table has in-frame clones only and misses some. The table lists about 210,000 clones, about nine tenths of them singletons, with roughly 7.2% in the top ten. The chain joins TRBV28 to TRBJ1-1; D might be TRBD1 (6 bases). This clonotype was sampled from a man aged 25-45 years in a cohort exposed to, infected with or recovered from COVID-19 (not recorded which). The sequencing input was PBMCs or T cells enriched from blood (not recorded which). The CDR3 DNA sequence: TGTGCCAGCAGTCGGACAGTTCTAAACACTGAAGCTTTCTTT. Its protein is CASSRTVLNTEAFF.